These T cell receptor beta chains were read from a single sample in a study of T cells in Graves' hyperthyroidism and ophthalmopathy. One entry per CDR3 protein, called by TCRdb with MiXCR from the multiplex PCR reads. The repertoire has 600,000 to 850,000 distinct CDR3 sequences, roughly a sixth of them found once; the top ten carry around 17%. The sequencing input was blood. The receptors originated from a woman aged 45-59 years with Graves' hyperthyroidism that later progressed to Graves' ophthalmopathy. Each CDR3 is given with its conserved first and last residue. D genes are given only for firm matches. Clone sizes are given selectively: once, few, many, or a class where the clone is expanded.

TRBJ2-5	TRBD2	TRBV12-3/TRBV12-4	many	TGTGCCAGCAGCAGGCCTAGCGGGGGGGCTGAGACCCAGTACTTC	CASSRPSGGAETQYF
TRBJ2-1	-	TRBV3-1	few	TGTGCCAGCAGCCATTCTAGGGGGGGCGGGGACAATGAGCAGTTCTTC	CASSHSRGGGDNEQFF
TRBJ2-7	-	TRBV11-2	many	TGTGCCAGCAGCTTAGATTTTGGCACGGGCTACGAGCAGTACTTC	CASSLDFGTGYEQYF
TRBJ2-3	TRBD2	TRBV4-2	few	TGTGCCAGCAGCCCGCTCGCGGGGGGCCTTTTCACAGATACGCAGTATTTT	CASSPLAGGLFTDTQYF
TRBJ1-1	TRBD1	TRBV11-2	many	TGTGCCAGCAGCTTAGATCAGGGACAGGGTGCTTTCTTT	CASSLDQGQGAFF
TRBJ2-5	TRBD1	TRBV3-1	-	TGTGCCAGCAGCCAAGACCCAGGACAGGGCCAAGAGACCCAGTACTTC	CASSQDPGQGQETQYF
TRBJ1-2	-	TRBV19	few	TGTGCCAGTTCGCCGGGCGTTGACTATGGCTACACCTTC	CASSPGVDYGYTF
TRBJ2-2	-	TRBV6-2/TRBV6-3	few	TGTGCCAGCAGTTACTCAGGGGCTCCACTCACTCCGAACACCGGGGAGCTGTTTTTT	CASSYSGAPLTPNTGELFF
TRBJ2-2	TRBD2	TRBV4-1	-	TGCGCCAGCAGGTTCTCCGGGGGAGGGCCCGGGGAGCTGTTTTTT	CASRFSGGGPGELFF
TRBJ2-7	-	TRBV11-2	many	TGTGCCAGCAGCTTAATGGCGGGGGCACTCTCCTACGAGCAGTACTTC	CASSLMAGALSYEQYF